This T cell receptor beta chain was identified in a study of blood T cell repertoires in COVID-19. Background on the study: Acute-phase and convalescent COVID-19 samples originated in the United States, Italy and Spain. From T cells, B-cell-depleted T cells, or PBMCs came the material, which was cDNA or gDNA.

Original handling: Nucleated cell counts were estimated from reference gene primer amplification. Assay used: immunoSEQ multiplex PCR; TCRdb lists only in-frame clones, some missing. For V, J and clone size, that table is used; D and trimming come from the DNA. There are about 220,000 clones in the sample; less than 90% occur only once, and less than 6.5% lies in the top ten. Trimming took 4 bases from V and 7 from J; bases not matched to a gene: 7. The germline gives CDR1 SGHAT, CDR2 FQNNGV. The CDR3 is 15 residues long. Sequenced: peripheral blood. The chain carries TRBV11-2 and TRBJ1-3; 10 nucleotides align to TRBD1. The receptor comes from a woman aged 60-75 years who had recovered from COVID-19. The CDR3 coding sequence is TGTGCCAGCAGCTCCGGGACAGGGGCAGGGAACACCATATATTTT. Encoded protein: CASSSGTGAGNTIYF.